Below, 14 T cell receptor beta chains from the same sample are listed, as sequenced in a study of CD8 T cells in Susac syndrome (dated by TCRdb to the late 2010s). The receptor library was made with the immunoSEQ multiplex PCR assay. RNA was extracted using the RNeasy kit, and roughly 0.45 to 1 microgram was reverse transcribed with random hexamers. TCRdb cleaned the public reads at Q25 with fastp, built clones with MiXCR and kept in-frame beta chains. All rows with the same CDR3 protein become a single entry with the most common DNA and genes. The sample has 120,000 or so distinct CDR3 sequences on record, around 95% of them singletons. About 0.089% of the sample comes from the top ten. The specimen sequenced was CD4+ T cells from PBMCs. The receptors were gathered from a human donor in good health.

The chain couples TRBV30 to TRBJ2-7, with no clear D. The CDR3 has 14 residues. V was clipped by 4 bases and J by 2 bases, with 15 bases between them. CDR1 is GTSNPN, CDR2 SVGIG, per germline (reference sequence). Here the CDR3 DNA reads TGTGCCTGGACCGAGGATCGGATACCCTACGAGCAGTACTTC. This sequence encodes CAWTEDRIPYEQYF.

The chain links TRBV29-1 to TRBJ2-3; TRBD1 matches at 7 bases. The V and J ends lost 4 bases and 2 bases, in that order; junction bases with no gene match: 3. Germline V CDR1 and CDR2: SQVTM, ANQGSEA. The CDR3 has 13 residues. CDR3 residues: CSVGDRDTDTQYF. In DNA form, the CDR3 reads TGCAGCGTTGGGGACAGAGACACAGATACGCAGTATTTT.

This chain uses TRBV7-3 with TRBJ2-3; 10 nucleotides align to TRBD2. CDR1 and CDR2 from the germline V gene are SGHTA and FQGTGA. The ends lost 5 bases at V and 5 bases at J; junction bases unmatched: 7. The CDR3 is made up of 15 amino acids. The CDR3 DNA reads TGTGCCAGCAGCCGTCTAGCGGGAGTGAGAGATACGCAGTATTTT. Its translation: CASSRLAGVRDTQYF.

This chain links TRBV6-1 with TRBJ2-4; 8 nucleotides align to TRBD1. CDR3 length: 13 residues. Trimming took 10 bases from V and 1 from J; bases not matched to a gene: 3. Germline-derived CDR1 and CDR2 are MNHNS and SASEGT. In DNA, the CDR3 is TGTGCCACTACAGGGGGGGCCAAAAACATTCAGTACTTC. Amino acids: CATTGGAKNIQYF.

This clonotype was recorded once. CDR3 coding DNA: TGTGCCAGCAGTTCGACAGGGAGCCACGAGCAGTACTTC. It translates to CASSSTGSHEQYF. The chain employs TRBV2 and TRBJ2-7, with 7 bases identical to TRBD1. Trimming removed 5 bases from V and 5 bases from J; junction bases left unmatched: 6. The CDR3 has 13 residues. Germline lookup yields CDR1 SNHLY and CDR2 FYNNEI.

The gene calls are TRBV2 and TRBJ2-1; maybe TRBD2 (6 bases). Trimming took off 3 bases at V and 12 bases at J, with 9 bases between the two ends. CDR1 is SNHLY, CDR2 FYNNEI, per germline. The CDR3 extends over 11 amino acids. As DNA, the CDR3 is TGTGCCAGCAGTGAGGGAGGAGTGCAGTTCTTC. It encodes CASSEGGVQFF.

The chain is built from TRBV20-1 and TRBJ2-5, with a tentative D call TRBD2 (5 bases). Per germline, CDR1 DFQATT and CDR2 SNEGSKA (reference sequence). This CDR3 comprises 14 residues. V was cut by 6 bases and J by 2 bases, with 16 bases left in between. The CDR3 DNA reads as TGCAGTGCGTACACCGGGATTTCTCAAGAGACCCAGTACTTC. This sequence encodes CSAYTGISQETQYF.

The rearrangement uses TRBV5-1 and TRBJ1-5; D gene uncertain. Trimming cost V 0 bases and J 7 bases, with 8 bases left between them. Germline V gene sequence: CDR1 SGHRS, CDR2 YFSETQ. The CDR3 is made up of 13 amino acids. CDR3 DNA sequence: TGCGCCAGCAGCTTGGGACTAGAGCAGCCCCAGCATTTT. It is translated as CASSLGLEQPQHF.

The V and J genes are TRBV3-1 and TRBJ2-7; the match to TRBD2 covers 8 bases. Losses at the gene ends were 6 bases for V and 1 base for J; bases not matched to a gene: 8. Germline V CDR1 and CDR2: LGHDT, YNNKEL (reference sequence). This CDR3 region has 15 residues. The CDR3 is CASSRGTSSSYEQYF. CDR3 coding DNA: TGTGCCAGCAGTCGAGGGACTAGTTCGTCCTACGAGCAGTACTTC.

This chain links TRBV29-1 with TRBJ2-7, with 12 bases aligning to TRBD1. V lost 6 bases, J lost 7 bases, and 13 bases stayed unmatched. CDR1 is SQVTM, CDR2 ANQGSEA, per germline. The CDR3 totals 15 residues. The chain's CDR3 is CSVVPGQGALGEQYF. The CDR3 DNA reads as TGCAGCGTAGTCCCGGGACAGGGGGCGTTGGGGGAGCAGTACTTC.

The CDR3 region has the DNA TGTGCCAGCAGTGAAAGGGGGGAGGGCCTAAACTTCTCTGGAAACACCATATATTTT. This encodes CASSERGEGLNFSGNTIYF. This chain uses TRBV6-1 with TRBJ1-3, with a possible D match to TRBD1 (6 bases). The CDR3 totals 19 residues. V was cut by 2 bases and J by 0 bases, with 20 bases left in between. Germline lookup yields CDR1 MNHNS and CDR2 SASEGT.

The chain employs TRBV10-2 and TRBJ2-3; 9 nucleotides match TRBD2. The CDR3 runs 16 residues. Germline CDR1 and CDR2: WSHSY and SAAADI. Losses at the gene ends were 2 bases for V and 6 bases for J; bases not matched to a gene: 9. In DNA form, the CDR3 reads TGCGCCAGCAGTGAGCTTATGCGGGAGGGCCTCGATACGCAGTATTTT. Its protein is CASSELMREGLDTQYF.

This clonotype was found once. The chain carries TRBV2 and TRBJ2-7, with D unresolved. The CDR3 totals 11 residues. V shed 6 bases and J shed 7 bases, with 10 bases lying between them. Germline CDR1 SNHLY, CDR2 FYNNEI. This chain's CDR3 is CASRVEWEQYF. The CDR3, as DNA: TGTGCCAGCAGAGTTGAGTGGGAGCAGTACTTC.

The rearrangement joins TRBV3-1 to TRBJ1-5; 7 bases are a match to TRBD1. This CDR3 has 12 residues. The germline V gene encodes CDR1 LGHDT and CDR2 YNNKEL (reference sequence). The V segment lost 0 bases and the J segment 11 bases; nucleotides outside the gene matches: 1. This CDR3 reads CASSQDQGAQHF. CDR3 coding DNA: TGTGCCAGCAGCCAAGACCAGGGGGCCCAGCATTTT.